One and the same sample provided the 9 T cell receptor beta chains below, sequenced in a study of cytomegalovirus exposure and HLA in healthy donors. Using immunoSEQ multiplex PCR, the repertoire was profiled, and TCRdb retains in-frame clones only, with some absent. The sample lists 100,000 to 120,000 clones, about 92% occurring once. Material: PBMCs. These TCRs come from a woman aged 18-29 years in good health and CMV-seronegative.

The chain uses TRBV5-5 and TRBJ2-5; 8 bases are shared with TRBD2. The germline CDR1 and CDR2 sequences are SGHKS and YYEKEE (reference sequence). Trimming took 0 bases from V and 2 from J; bases not matched to a gene: 3. The CDR3 runs to 15 residues. The CDR3 loop is CASSLDLAGQETQYF. CDR3 nucleotide sequence: TGTGCCAGCAGCTTGGACTTAGCGGGGCAAGAGACCCAGTACTTC.

This rearrangement joins TRBV6-5 to TRBJ1-1; D uncertain. Between the trimmed V and J ends, which lost 6 bases and 4 bases, there was a span of 12 bases. The CDR3 length is 13 residues. The germline V gene has CDR1 MNHEY and CDR2 SVGAGI. This chain's CDR3 is CASSQRGFTEAFF. DNA for the CDR3: TGTGCCAGCAGCCAAAGAGGGTTCACTGAAGCTTTCTTT.

V and J are TRBV7-6 and TRBJ2-5, with 7 nucleotides matching TRBD1. This CDR3 is 13 amino acids long. From germline, CDR1 is SGHVS and CDR2 FNYEAQ. With V trimmed by 5 bases and J by 5 bases, 5 bases remained unmatched. The CDR3 reads CASSMNRGETQYF. The CDR3, as DNA: TGTGCCAGCAGCATGAACAGGGGTGAGACCCAGTACTTC. Drawing the rest from reference TRBV7-6 and TRBJ2-5, the complete variable domain is GAGVSQSPRYKVTKRGQDVALRCDPISGHVSLYWYRQALGQGPEFLTYFNYEAQQDKSGLPNDRFSAERPEGSISTLTIQRTEQRDSAMYRCASSMNRGETQYFGPGTRLLVL.

The CDR3 loop is CASRTRDRSLNEQFF. CDR3 bases: TGTGCCAGCAGGACAAGGGACAGGAGCTTAAATGAGCAGTTCTTC. The V call is TRBV6-6, the J call TRBJ2-1, with TRBD1 matching over 8 bases. There are 15 residues in the CDR3. V lost 6 bases to trimming and J lost 7 bases; unmatched junction nucleotides: 11. Germline CDR1 reads MNHNY; CDR2 reads SVGAGI (reference sequence).

This clone was picked up one time. V usage is TRBV5-6 and J usage is TRBJ2-2, with D perhaps TRBD1 (6 bases). This CDR3 comprises 16 residues. V was pared by 1 base and J by 9 bases, with 19 bases between. From germline, CDR1 is SGHDT and CDR2 YYEEEE. The CDR3 loop reads CASSLRGDRRPRELFF. The CDR3 DNA sequence: TGTGCCAGCAGCTTGAGAGGAGACAGGCGTCCCCGGGAGCTGTTTTTT.

V gene TRBV27 combines with J gene TRBJ2-3, with TRBD2 identical over 12 bases. V lost 4 bases, J lost 7 bases, and 9 bases stayed unmatched. This CDR3 has 16 residues. Per germline, CDR1 MNHEY and CDR2 SMNVEV (reference sequence). Written as DNA, the CDR3 is TGTGCCAGCAGTTCCCACTCTAGCGGGAGGGCAAATACGCAGTATTTT. Translation gives CASSSHSSGRANTQYF.

This chain joins TRBV6-5 and TRBJ2-4; no clear D gene. The germline V gene encodes CDR1 MNHEY and CDR2 SVGAGI. The CDR3 has 13 amino acids. With 6 bases removed from V and 0 bases from J, the gap between germline ends came to 6 bases. CDR3 protein: CASRAAAKNIQYF. The CDR3 DNA follows: TGTGCCAGCAGGGCTGCAGCCAAAAACATTCAGTACTTC.

The CDR3 DNA is TGTGCCAGCTCAACTTCCACCGAGACCCAGTACTTC. This gives the protein CASSTSTETQYF. The genes are TRBV18 and TRBJ2-5; D uncertain. Germline V gene sequence: CDR1 KGHSH, CDR2 LQKENI. The CDR3 loop spans 12 amino acids. V was clipped by 5 bases and J by 5 bases, with 9 bases between them.

This chain links TRBV5-1 with TRBJ1-1; a possible D gene is TRBD1 (6 bases). The V gene's germline CDR1 is SGHRS and CDR2 YFSETQ. The V end was cut by 4 bases, the J end by 3 bases, with 13 bases between. The length of the CDR3 is 14 residues. The CDR3 sequence is CASSITGYDTEAFF. The CDR3 region has the DNA TGCGCCAGCAGCATAACAGGGTATGACACTGAAGCTTTCTTT.